This T cell receptor (beta chain) derives from a study of T cells in Graves' hyperthyroidism and ophthalmopathy. General study points: Using 13 V-J features, a model discriminated ophthalmopathy from stable hyperthyroidism.

It was RNA transcripts that yielded the amplified TCR beta CDR3 regions. Primed by the HTBI set, a first-round RT-PCR was run on the TCR CDR3. TCRdb passed the multiplex PCR reads through MiXCR, listing each CDR3 protein once. The sample carries some 550,000 distinct CDR3 sequences, roughly 15% recorded once. On this clonotype itself: The antigen remains unidentified.

The CDR3 is 19 amino acids. CDR1 is SGDLS and CDR2 is YYNGEE in the germline V gene. The V and J ends lost 1 base and 5 bases, in that order; junction bases with no gene match: 15. This clonotype originated in a woman in her forties with Graves' ophthalmopathy. The sequencing input was blood. The chain has TRBV9 and TRBJ2-2, with TRBD2 matching 9 bases. DNA for the CDR3: TGTGCCAGCAGCGTACGCTCATGGAGCGGGGGGACTCGTACCGGGGAGCTGTTTTTT. Translation: CASSVRSWSGGTRTGELFF.